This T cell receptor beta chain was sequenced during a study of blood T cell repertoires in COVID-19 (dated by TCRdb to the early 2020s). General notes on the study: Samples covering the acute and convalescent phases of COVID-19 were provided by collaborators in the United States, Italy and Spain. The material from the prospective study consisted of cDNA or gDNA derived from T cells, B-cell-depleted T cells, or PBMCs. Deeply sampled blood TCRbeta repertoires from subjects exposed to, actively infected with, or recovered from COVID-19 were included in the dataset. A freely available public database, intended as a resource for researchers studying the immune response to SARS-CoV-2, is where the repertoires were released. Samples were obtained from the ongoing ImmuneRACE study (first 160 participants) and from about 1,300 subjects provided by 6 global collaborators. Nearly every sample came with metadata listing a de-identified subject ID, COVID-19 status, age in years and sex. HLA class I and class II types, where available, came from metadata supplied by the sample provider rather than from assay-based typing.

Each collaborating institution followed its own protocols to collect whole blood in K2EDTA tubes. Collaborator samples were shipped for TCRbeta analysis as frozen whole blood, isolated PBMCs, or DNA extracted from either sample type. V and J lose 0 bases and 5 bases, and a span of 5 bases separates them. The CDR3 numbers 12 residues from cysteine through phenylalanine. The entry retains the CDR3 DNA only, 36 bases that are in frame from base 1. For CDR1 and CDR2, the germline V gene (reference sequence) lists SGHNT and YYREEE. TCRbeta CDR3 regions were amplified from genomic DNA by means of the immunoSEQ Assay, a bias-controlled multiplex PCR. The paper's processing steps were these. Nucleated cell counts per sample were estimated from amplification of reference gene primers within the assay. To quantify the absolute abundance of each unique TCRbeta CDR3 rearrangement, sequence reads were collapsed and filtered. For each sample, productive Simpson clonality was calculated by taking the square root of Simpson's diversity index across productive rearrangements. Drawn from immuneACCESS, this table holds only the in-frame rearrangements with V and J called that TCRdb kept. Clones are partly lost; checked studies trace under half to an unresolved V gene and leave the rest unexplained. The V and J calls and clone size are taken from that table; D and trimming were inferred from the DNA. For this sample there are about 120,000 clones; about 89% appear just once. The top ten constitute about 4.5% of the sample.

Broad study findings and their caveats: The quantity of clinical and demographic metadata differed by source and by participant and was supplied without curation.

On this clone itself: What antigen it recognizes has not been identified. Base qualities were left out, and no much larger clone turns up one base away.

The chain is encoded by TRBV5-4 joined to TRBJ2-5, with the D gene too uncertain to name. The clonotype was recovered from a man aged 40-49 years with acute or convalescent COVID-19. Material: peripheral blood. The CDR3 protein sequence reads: CASSLGLETQYF. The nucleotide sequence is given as TGTGCCAGCAGCTTGGGACTGGAGACCCAGTACTTC.